One sample yielded the 32 T cell receptor beta chains listed below, sequenced in a study of T cell changes during pregnancy in multiple sclerosis. The method was immunoSEQ multiplex PCR; TCRdb's version includes in-frame clones alone and lacks a portion of them. This table has 50,000 to 70,000 clones, roughly nine tenths appearing once. This material consisted of CD8+ T cells from peripheral blood mononuclear cells, taken before pregnancy. These receptors were obtained from a female donor with multiple sclerosis, enrolled in a pregnancy study.

V gene TRBV9 combines with J gene TRBJ2-1; perhaps TRBD2 as D (5 bases). Germline V gene lookup returns CDR1 SGDLS and CDR2 YYNGEE. There are 14 residues in the CDR3. Trimming removed 2 bases at V and 0 bases at J, with 6 bases between. The CDR3 bases are TGTGCCAGCAGCGTCAGCGGCTCCTACAATGAGCAGTTCTTC. This gives the protein CASSVSGSYNEQFF.

The chain carries TRBV7-9 and TRBJ1-2, with a weak D call TRBD1 (6 bases). Per the germline V gene, CDR1 is SEHNR and CDR2 is FQNEAQ (reference sequence). This CDR3 has 12 amino acids. The V gene lost 0 bases and the J gene lost 8 bases, with 7 bases spanning the gap. In nucleotides, the CDR3 is TGTGCCAGCAGCTTAGCAGGGGGAGGCTACACCTTC. Amino acid sequence: CASSLAGGGYTF. The complete variable domain, with remaining parts taken from reference TRBV7-9 and TRBJ1-2, reads DTGVSQNPRHKITKRGQNVTFRCDPISEHNRLYWYRQTLGQGPEFLTYFQNEAQLEKSRLLSDRFSAERPKGSFSTLEIQRTEQGDSAMYLCASSLAGGGYTFGSGTRLTVV.

This clone was counted a single time. V is TRBV15 and J is TRBJ2-4, with 8 bases matching TRBD2. The ends lost 9 bases at V and 4 bases at J; junction bases unmatched: 20. The germline V gene has CDR1 LNHNV and CDR2 YYDKDF (reference sequence). The CDR3 consists of 18 residues. For the CDR3, the DNA is TGTGCCACGAAAACGGATGGCGGGACGCCGGGGGGGAAAAACATTCAGTACTTC. This gives the protein CATKTDGGTPGGKNIQYF.

CDR3 loop: CASSEAGDNYGYTF. In nucleotides, the CDR3 is TGCGCCAGCAGTGAGGCAGGGGATAACTATGGCTACACCTTC. V gene TRBV10-2 combines with J gene TRBJ1-2; weak D call: TRBD1 (6 bases). This CDR3 is built from 14 residues. The V end lost 2 bases, the J end lost 1 base, and 8 bases lay between the germline ends. The germline CDR1 and CDR2 sequences are WSHSY and SAAADI.

The chain is built from TRBV2 and TRBJ2-7; TRBD1 aligns across 7 bases. The CDR3 covers 15 residues. Per the germline V gene, CDR1 is SNHLY and CDR2 is FYNNEI. The junction had 7 bases not matched to a gene; V was cut back by 3 bases and J by 2 bases. CDR3 sequence: CASSEETGVAYEQYF. Here the CDR3 DNA reads TGTGCCAGCAGTGAGGAAACAGGGGTGGCCTACGAGCAGTACTTC.

The chain is built from TRBV27 and TRBJ2-7; D is uncertain. Germline values: CDR1 MNHEY, CDR2 SMNVEV (reference sequence). The CDR3 is made up of 13 amino acids. The V and J ends lost 5 bases and 2 bases respectively, with 10 bases between them. In DNA form, the CDR3 reads TGTGCCAGCAGTATATACAGTCCCTACGAGCAGTACTTC. Its protein is CASSIYSPYEQYF.

The chain links TRBV21-1 to TRBJ2-4; TRBD1 is the table's D call, not checked against the DNA. TRBV21-1 is a documented pseudogene. The CDR3 length is 16 residues. The CDR3 coding sequence is TGTGCCAGCAGTCCCGGGACAGGACCTACCAAAAACATTCAGTACTTC. It specifies CASSPGTGPTKNIQYF.

The gene calls are TRBV5-4 and TRBJ1-3; TRBD1 matches 10 bases. This CDR3 spans 15 amino acids. V lost 5 bases, J lost 4 bases, and 6 bases stayed unmatched. Germline lookup yields CDR1 SGHNT and CDR2 YYREEE (reference sequence). CDR3 amino acids: CASSGTGVDGNTIYF. The CDR3 region has the DNA TGTGCCAGCAGTGGGACAGGGGTCGACGGAAACACCATATATTTT.

The rearrangement links TRBV13 to TRBJ2-1, with 9 bases matching TRBD1. The CDR3 is 15 residues long. Unmatched junction bases numbered 6, after V lost 3 bases and J lost 6 bases. CDR1 PRHDT and CDR2 FYEKMQ come from the germline V gene (reference sequence). CDR3 region: CASSLGQGTSNEQFF. The CDR3 DNA is TGTGCCAGCAGCTTGGGACAGGGAACCAGCAATGAGCAGTTCTTC.

The rearrangement joins TRBV23-1 to TRBJ1-1; D unresolved. TRBV23-1 is designated an ORF whose function remains uncertain. The CDR3 contains 13 residues. V was clipped by 2 bases and J by 5 bases, with 9 bases between them. The CDR3 spells CASSQGRRTEAFF. The CDR3 DNA reads as TGCGCCAGCAGTCAAGGGAGGAGGACTGAAGCTTTCTTT.

The chain recombines TRBV2 with TRBJ2-4, with 7 bases that match TRBD1. The CDR3 covers 13 residues. Germline CDR1 and CDR2: SNHLY and FYNNEI. V lost 8 bases, J lost 4 bases, and 5 bases stayed unmatched. For the CDR3, the DNA is TGTGCCAGCTTAGGGGGCGGAAAAAACATTCAGTACTTC. Residues: CASLGGGKNIQYF. Complete variable domain (other parts from reference TRBV2 and TRBJ2-4): EPEVTQTPSHQVTQMGQEVILRCVPISNHLYFYWYRQILGQKVEFLVSFYNNEISEKSEIFDDQFSVERPDGSNFTLKIRSTKLEDSAMYFCASLGGGKNIQYFGAGTRLSVL.

The V gene is TRBV21-1, the J gene TRBJ2-3; TRBD2, the table's D call, lacks a check against the DNA. TRBV21-1 is shown as a pseudogene. This CDR3 region has 16 residues. CDR3 loop: CASSKVASGGAVTQYF. CDR3 bases: TGTGCCAGCAGCAAAGTAGCTAGCGGGGGGGCTGTTACGCAGTATTTT.

This clone has more than one count but fewer than ten. The chain carries TRBV7-3 and TRBJ2-3, with D perhaps TRBD2 (7 bases). Per the germline V gene, CDR1 is SGHTA and CDR2 is FQGTGA. With 5 bases removed from V and 2 bases from J, the gap between germline ends came to 20 bases. The CDR3 is 17 amino acids. The CDR3 spells CASSLSEWGGHTDTQYF. In nucleotides, the CDR3 is TGTGCCAGCAGCCTCAGCGAATGGGGGGGCCACACAGATACGCAGTATTTT.

The V and J genes are TRBV9 and TRBJ2-7; 12 bases line up with TRBD2. V lost 0 bases to trimming and J lost 2 bases; unmatched junction nucleotides: 3. The germline CDR1 and CDR2 sequences are SGDLS and YYNGEE. The CDR3 spans 16 residues. The CDR3 coding sequence is TGTGCCAGCAGCGTAGCCCCTAGCGGGGGGGCCTACGAGCAGTACTTC. Encoded protein: CASSVAPSGGAYEQYF.

CDR3 residues: CASSVALQGTEQFF. The CDR3 DNA sequence: TGTGCCAGCAGCGTAGCTCTGCAGGGGACTGAGCAGTTCTTC. The chain uses TRBV9 and TRBJ2-1, with D possibly being TRBD1 (6 bases). The germline V and J ends were trimmed by 0 bases and 9 bases, with 13 bases remaining between them. Germline V CDR1 and CDR2: SGDLS, YYNGEE. There are 14 residues in the CDR3.

V and J are TRBV13 and TRBJ2-2; weak D call: TRBD1 (6 bases). V was trimmed by 5 bases and J by 2 bases, leaving 12 bases between them. CDR3 length equals 15 residues. Germline V CDR1 and CDR2: PRHDT, FYEKMQ (reference sequence). For the CDR3, the DNA is TGTGCCAGCAGCGGACAGTTGTTTAACACCGGGGAGCTGTTTTTT. Protein sequence: CASSGQLFNTGELFF.

The chain links TRBV11-2 to TRBJ1-1, with D possibly TRBD1 on 6 matching bases. V lost 5 bases and J lost 5, with 9 bases in between. CDR1 SGHAT and CDR2 FQNNGV come from the germline V gene. This CDR3 has 12 residues. CDR3 amino acids: CASSTQGTEAFF. The CDR3 DNA reads TGTGCCAGCAGCACCCAGGGGACTGAAGCTTTCTTT.

This rearrangement joins TRBV19 to TRBJ1-1; perhaps TRBD1 as D (6 bases). The V end lost 5 bases, the J end lost 0 bases, and 10 bases lay between the germline ends. This CDR3 comprises 14 residues. CDR1 and CDR2 from the germline V gene are LNHDA and SQIVND (reference sequence). CDR3 in DNA: TGTGCCAGTAGTGTCGGACAGATGAACACTGAAGCTTTCTTT. It translates to CASSVGQMNTEAFF.

The chain is built from TRBV2 and TRBJ1-2, with TRBD1 matching over 9 bases. The CDR3 contains 16 residues. Germline CDR1 is SNHLY and CDR2 is FYNNEI. The V and J ends lost 7 bases and 6 bases, in that order; junction bases with no gene match: 15. The CDR3 loop reads CASIMGQGVLRDGYTF. The CDR3 region has the DNA TGTGCCAGCATCATGGGACAGGGTGTTTTACGGGATGGCTACACCTTC.

J is TRBJ1-1 and V is TRBV4-1, with TRBD1 as a possible D gene (5 bases). V dropped 3 bases and J dropped 1 base, with 18 bases sitting between them. The CDR3 is 17 amino acids. Germline lookup yields CDR1 MGHRA and CDR2 YSYEKL. The CDR3 DNA reads TGCGCCAGCAGCCAGGAATTACCTCGGGGGGGGAACACTGAAGCTTTCTTT. It encodes CASSQELPRGGNTEAFF.

V gene TRBV10-2 combines with J gene TRBJ2-1, with 7 bases matching TRBD2. Germline CDR1 reads WSHSY; CDR2 reads SAAADI. The CDR3 length is 15 residues. Germline trimming cut 7 bases from V and 10 bases from J; bases unmatched to any gene: 16. This CDR3 is CASTGTTSAGVEQFF. CDR3 nucleotides: TGCGCCAGCACCGGAACCACCTCGGCGGGGGTAGAGCAGTTCTTC.

This clone was picked up one time. The chain carries TRBV5-1 and TRBJ2-7; tentatively, D is TRBD2 (6 bases). The CDR3 has 17 amino acids. Germline assignment: CDR1 SGHRS and CDR2 YFSETQ. The V and J ends lost 3 bases and 3 bases respectively, with 22 bases between them. CDR3 nucleotides: TGCGCCAGCAGCTCCCAAGTCGGAGCTAGCGAACACTACGAGCAGTACTTC. Amino acids: CASSSQVGASEHYEQYF.

This chain uses TRBV4-1 with TRBJ2-2; a possible D gene is TRBD2 (5 bases). This CDR3 has 13 amino acids. Looked up from germline, CDR1 is MGHRA and CDR2 is YSYEKL. Trimming took 8 bases from V and 6 from J, leaving 13 bases between them. In nucleotides, the CDR3 is TGCGCCAGCTCCACCGGGGTTCCCGGGGAGCTGTTTTTT. This gives the protein CASSTGVPGELFF.

This sequence joins TRBV21-1 and TRBJ2-3; the tabulated D call, TRBD1, remains unverified against the DNA. TRBV21-1 corresponds to a pseudogene. CDR3 size: 18 residues. In nucleotides, the CDR3 is TGTGCCAGCAGCAATAGACAGAGAAGTTCTCCTAGCACAGATACGCAGTATTTT. It encodes CASSNRQRSSPSTDTQYF.

This clone was recorded only once. This chain uses TRBV11-1 with TRBJ1-1; no firm D call. Deletions cut 1 base from V and 4 bases from J, with 10 bases between. Germline CDR1 SGHAT, CDR2 FQDESV (reference sequence). CDR3 size: 14 residues. The DNA for the CDR3 is TGTGCCAGCAGCTTAGGAGGAGGAAGCACTGAAGCTTTCTTT. As protein: CASSLGGGSTEAFF.

A remark on this clone: In the same sample, other DNA sequences code for this CDR3. This chain links TRBV5-1 with TRBJ1-6; 9 bases agree with TRBD1. The trim removed 2 bases at V and 0 bases at J, leaving 6 bases unmatched. Germline V lookup: CDR1 SGHRS, CDR2 YFSETQ. The CDR3 contains 18 residues. This CDR3 reads CASSLGDRGVSYNSPLHF. In DNA, the CDR3 is TGCGCCAGCAGCTTAGGTGACAGGGGGGTCTCCTATAATTCACCCCTCCACTTT.

Written as DNA, the CDR3 is TGTGCCAGCAACGGACCCAGGGCCCAACCCTACGAGCAGTACTTC. This sequence encodes CASNGPRAQPYEQYF. The V gene is TRBV7-2, the J gene TRBJ2-7, with D possibly being TRBD1 (5 bases). The CDR3 covers 15 residues. Germline CDR1 and CDR2: SGHTA and FQGNSA. V was shortened by 7 bases and J by 2 bases, with 18 bases between the two germline ends. The whole variable domain, remainder taken from reference TRBV7-2 and TRBJ2-7, is GAGVSQSPSNKVTEKGKDVELRCDPISGHTALYWYRQSLGQGLEFLIYFQGNSAPDKSGLPSDRFSAERTGGSVSTLTIQRTQQEDSAVYLCASNGPRAQPYEQYFGPGTRLTVT.

This chain uses TRBV5-8 with TRBJ2-7; D is perhaps TRBD2 (5 bases). The CDR3 spans 15 residues. Germline CDR1 reads SGHTS; CDR2 reads YDEGEE. V was cut by 2 bases and J by 0 bases, with 12 bases left in between. The CDR3 reads CASSLVGGSSYEQYF. DNA of the CDR3: TGTGCCAGCAGCTTAGTCGGAGGAAGCTCCTACGAGCAGTACTTC.

J is TRBJ1-6 and V is TRBV25-1, with TRBD1 as a possible D gene (5 bases). In germline, CDR1 is MGHDK, CDR2 SYGVNS. CDR3 length: 16 residues. Between the trimmed V and J ends, which lost 0 bases and 8 bases, there was a span of 14 bases. The CDR3 DNA reads TGTGCCAGCAGTGAATATTTCTTAGGGGATTATTCACCCCTCCACTTT. The encoded protein is CASSEYFLGDYSPLHF.

The chain has TRBV2 and TRBJ2-7; 9 bases are a match to TRBD2. The CDR3 has 15 residues. The junction had 3 bases not matched to a gene; V was cut back by 3 bases and J by 0 bases. The germline V gene encodes CDR1 SNHLY and CDR2 FYNNEI. The CDR3 DNA reads TGTGCCAGCAGTGATCCTAGCGGGATCTCCTACGAGCAGTACTTC. Translated, it gives CASSDPSGISYEQYF.

Here the CDR3 DNA reads TGTGCCAGCCGCGCGGGGGTTTCCTACAATGAGCAGTTCTTC. Protein sequence: CASRAGVSYNEQFF. This chain uses TRBV2 with TRBJ2-1, with TRBD2 identical over 7 bases. CDR1 is SNHLY and CDR2 is FYNNEI in the germline V gene. This CDR3 contains 14 residues. Trimming removed 8 bases from V and 1 base from J; junction bases left unmatched: 5. The full variable domain, in which reference TRBV2 and TRBJ2-1 provide the parts outside the CDR3, is EPEVTQTPSHQVTQMGQEVILRCVPISNHLYFYWYRQILGQKVEFLVSFYNNEISEKSEIFDDQFSVERPDGSNFTLKIRSTKLEDSAMYFCASRAGVSYNEQFFGPGTRLTVL.

The chain combines TRBV6-5 with TRBJ1-1, with TRBD1 matching over 8 bases. This CDR3 spans 11 amino acids. The V gene's germline CDR1 is MNHEY and CDR2 SVGAGI. V shed 10 bases, J shed 6 bases, and the junction held 4 bases outside the gene matches. This CDR3 is CATATGAEAFF. In nucleotides, the CDR3 is TGTGCCACCGCGACAGGGGCTGAAGCTTTCTTT.